This is a list of T cell receptor beta chains from one sample in a study of T cells after yellow fever vaccination. From the 5' RACE reads, TCRdb called clonotypes with MiXCR, one entry per CDR3 protein. The sample records a few hundred thousand distinct CDR3 sequences, 8.5% to 9% being singletons. The sequencing here drew on PBMCs, taken on the day of the first yellow fever vaccination. The receptors stem from a man aged 18 to 30 who received the YFV17D yellow fever vaccine. The CDR3 runs from the conserved cysteine through the conserved F or W. A D gene is named only where the DNA matches it firmly. For some rows the clone size is stated as once, few or many, or as a class when expanded; others skip it.

CDR3 protein: CASSPYRTTFYNEQFF; CDR3 DNA: TGTGCCAGCAGCCCCTACCGGACTACCTTCTACAATGAGCAGTTCTTC; D gene: .; clone size: .; J gene: TRBJ2-1; V gene: TRBV3-1
CDR3 protein: CASSIVGYTEAFF; CDR3 DNA: TGTGCCAGTAGTATAGTTGGGTACACTGAAGCTTTCTTT; D gene: .; clone size: few; J gene: TRBJ1-1; V gene: TRBV19
CDR3 protein: CASSFRRARETQYF; CDR3 DNA: TGTGCCAGCAGCTTCCGCAGGGCCCGAGAGACCCAGTACTTC; D gene: .; clone size: few; J gene: TRBJ2-5; V gene: TRBV5-6
CDR3 protein: CASSQYWKGDTDTQYF; CDR3 DNA: TGCGCCAGCAGCCAATATTGGAAGGGTGACACAGATACGCAGTATTTT; D gene: .; clone size: .; J gene: TRBJ2-3; V gene: TRBV4-3
CDR3 protein: CASSFGTGGDLYGYTF; CDR3 DNA: TGTGCCAGCAGTTTCGGGACAGGGGGCGACCTATATGGCTACACCTTC; D gene: TRBD1; clone size: few; J gene: TRBJ1-2; V gene: TRBV12-3/TRBV12-4
CDR3 protein: CASSKEPSLRNEQFF; CDR3 DNA: TGTGCCAGCAGCAAAGAGCCTAGCCTCAGGAATGAGCAGTTCTTC; D gene: .; clone size: .; J gene: TRBJ2-1; V gene: TRBV21-1
CDR3 protein: CSAVQGGGTEAFF; CDR3 DNA: TGCAGCGCCGTACAGGGCGGTGGCACTGAAGCTTTCTTT; D gene: .; clone size: .; J gene: TRBJ1-1; V gene: TRBV29-1
CDR3 protein: CASSLFSPPTQASYNEQFF; CDR3 DNA: TGTGCCAGCAGCTTATTTTCACCCCCCACGCAGGCTTCCTACAATGAGCAGTTCTTC; D gene: .; clone size: few; J gene: TRBJ2-1; V gene: TRBV7-4
CDR3 protein: CASSYMAGGLLGTDTQYF; CDR3 DNA: TGTGCCAGCAGTTACATGGCGGGGGGACTCCTGGGCACAGATACGCAGTATTTT; D gene: TRBD2; clone size: .; J gene: TRBJ2-3; V gene: TRBV6-5
CDR3 protein: CATSDAGGTDTQYF; CDR3 DNA: TGTGCCACCAGTGATGCGGGGGGCACAGATACGCAGTATTTT; D gene: TRBD2; clone size: many; J gene: TRBJ2-3; V gene: TRBV24-1
CDR3 protein: CASRHTPGHRGYGYTF; CDR3 DNA: TGCGCCAGCAGACATACCCCGGGACATCGAGGCTATGGCTACACCTTC; D gene: .; clone size: many; J gene: TRBJ1-2; V gene: TRBV4-3
CDR3 protein: CAITNPSGGYNEQFF; CDR3 DNA: TGTGCCATCACCAACCCTAGCGGGGGGTACAATGAGCAGTTCTTC; D gene: TRBD2; clone size: many; J gene: TRBJ2-1; V gene: TRBV10-3
CDR3 protein: CASSGTSGGARTDTQYF; CDR3 DNA: TGCGCCAGCAGTGGGACTAGCGGGGGGGCCAGGACAGATACGCAGTATTTT; D gene: TRBD2; clone size: .; J gene: TRBJ2-3; V gene: TRBV4-1
CDR3 protein: CASSLLGRTDTQYF; CDR3 DNA: TGTGCCAGCAGTTTACTAGGCCGCACAGATACGCAGTATTTT; D gene: .; clone size: few; J gene: TRBJ2-3; V gene: TRBV12-3/TRBV12-4
CDR3 protein: CASSSGQGWSGELFF; CDR3 DNA: TGCGCCAGCAGCTCCGGACAGGGTTGGTCCGGGGAGCTGTTTTTT; D gene: TRBD1; clone size: .; J gene: TRBJ2-2; V gene: TRBV5-1
CDR3 protein: CSVVFYRVPEAFF; CDR3 DNA: TGCAGCGTTGTCTTTTACAGGGTCCCTGAAGCTTTCTTT; D gene: .; clone size: .; J gene: TRBJ1-1; V gene: TRBV29-1
CDR3 protein: CASSGQGGEKLFF; CDR3 DNA: TGTGCCAGCAGCGGACAGGGCGGCGAAAAACTGTTTTTT; D gene: TRBD1; clone size: few; J gene: TRBJ1-4; V gene: TRBV9
CDR3 protein: CASSSYGLGMYEQFF; CDR3 DNA: TGTGCCAGCAGCTCATATGGACTAGGGATGTATGAGCAGTTCTTC; D gene: TRBD2; clone size: few; J gene: TRBJ2-1; V gene: TRBV9
CDR3 protein: CASSLVSAYNEQFF; CDR3 DNA: TGTGCCAGCAGCCTAGTGTCCGCCTACAATGAGCAGTTCTTC; D gene: .; clone size: many; J gene: TRBJ2-1; V gene: TRBV14
CDR3 protein: CASSVEGHSQETQYF; CDR3 DNA: TGTGCCAGCAGCGTAGAAGGACATTCGCAAGAGACCCAGTACTTC; D gene: .; clone size: .; J gene: TRBJ2-5; V gene: TRBV9
CDR3 protein: CASSPLPGGEAFF; CDR3 DNA: TGTGCCAGCAGCCCCCTCCCCGGGGGGGAAGCTTTCTTT; D gene: .; clone size: .; J gene: TRBJ1-1; V gene: TRBV7-8
CDR3 protein: CASSADLNTGELFF; CDR3 DNA: TGCGCCAGCAGCGCAGACTTGAACACCGGGGAGCTGTTTTTT; D gene: .; clone size: few; J gene: TRBJ2-2; V gene: TRBV5-1
CDR3 protein: CASSLDGWGGSGANVLTF; CDR3 DNA: TGTGCCAGCAGCTTAGATGGTTGGGGAGGGTCTGGGGCCAACGTCCTGACTTTC; D gene: TRBD2; clone size: .; J gene: TRBJ2-6; V gene: TRBV11-2
CDR3 protein: CALGSSYNSPLHF; CDR3 DNA: TGTGCCCTGGGGAGCTCCTATAATTCACCCCTCCACTTT; D gene: .; clone size: .; J gene: TRBJ1-6; V gene: TRBV30
CDR3 protein: CSVGQGRETQYF; CDR3 DNA: TGCAGCGTTGGACAGGGCCGGGAGACCCAGTACTTC; D gene: TRBD1; clone size: many; J gene: TRBJ2-5; V gene: TRBV29-1
CDR3 protein: CASSQDRRALDTQYF; CDR3 DNA: TGCGCCAGCAGCCAAGATAGAAGGGCTTTAGATACGCAGTATTTT; D gene: .; clone size: few; J gene: TRBJ2-3; V gene: TRBV4-3
CDR3 protein: CASSQGYSPLHF; CDR3 DNA: TGTGCCAGCAGCCAGGGGTATTCACCCCTCCACTTT; D gene: .; clone size: many; J gene: TRBJ1-6; V gene: TRBV7-9
CDR3 protein: CASSPGSDRLNEQFF; CDR3 DNA: TGCGCCAGCAGCCCCGGTTCCGACCGGTTAAATGAGCAGTTCTTC; D gene: .; clone size: .; J gene: TRBJ2-1; V gene: TRBV4-1
CDR3 protein: CASSEAQASYLGYTF; CDR3 DNA: TGTGCCAGCAGTGAAGCGCAGGCGAGTTACCTAGGCTACACCTTC; D gene: .; clone size: few; J gene: TRBJ1-2; V gene: TRBV2
CDR3 protein: CASSVVVPDRGLNTEAFF; CDR3 DNA: TGTGCCAGCAGCGTAGTAGTGCCCGACAGGGGGTTGAACACTGAAGCTTTCTTT; D gene: TRBD1; clone size: many; J gene: TRBJ1-1; V gene: TRBV9
CDR3 protein: CASSLRTAGSPLHF; CDR3 DNA: TGTGCCAGCAGCTTAAGGACCGCCGGATCACCCCTCCACTTT; D gene: .; clone size: few; J gene: TRBJ1-6; V gene: TRBV7-3
CDR3 protein: CASSLRDTGYEQFF; CDR3 DNA: TGCGCCAGCAGCCTCCGGGACACAGGGTATGAGCAGTTCTTC; D gene: .; clone size: .; J gene: TRBJ2-1; V gene: TRBV4-3
CDR3 protein: CASSIDFWTGSSGANVLTF; CDR3 DNA: TGTGCCAGTAGTATAGATTTCTGGACAGGGAGCTCTGGGGCCAACGTCCTGACTTTC; D gene: TRBD1; clone size: .; J gene: TRBJ2-6; V gene: TRBV19